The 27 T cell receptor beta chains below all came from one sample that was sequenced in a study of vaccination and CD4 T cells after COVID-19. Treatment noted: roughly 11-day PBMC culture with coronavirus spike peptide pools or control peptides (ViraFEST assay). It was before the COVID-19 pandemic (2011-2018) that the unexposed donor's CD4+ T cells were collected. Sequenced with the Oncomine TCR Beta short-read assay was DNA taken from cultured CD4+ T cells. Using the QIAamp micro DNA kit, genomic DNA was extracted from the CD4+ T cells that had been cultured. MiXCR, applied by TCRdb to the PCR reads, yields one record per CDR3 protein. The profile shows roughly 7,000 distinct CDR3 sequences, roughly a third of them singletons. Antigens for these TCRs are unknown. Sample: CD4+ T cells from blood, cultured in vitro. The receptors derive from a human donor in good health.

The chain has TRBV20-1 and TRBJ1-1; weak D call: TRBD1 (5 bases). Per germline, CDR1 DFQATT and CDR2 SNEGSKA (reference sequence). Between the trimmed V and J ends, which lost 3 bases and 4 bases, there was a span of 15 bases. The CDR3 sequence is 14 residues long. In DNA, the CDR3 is TGCAGTGCTAGGGAGGGACGGCAGGTCACTGAAGCTTTCTTT. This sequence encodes CSAREGRQVTEAFF.

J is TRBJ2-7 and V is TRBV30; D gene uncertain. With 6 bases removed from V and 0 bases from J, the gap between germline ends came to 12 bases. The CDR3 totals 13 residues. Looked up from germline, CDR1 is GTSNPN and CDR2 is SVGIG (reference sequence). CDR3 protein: CACFRMSSYEQYF. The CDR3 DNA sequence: TGTGCCTGTTTCAGGATGAGCTCCTACGAGCAGTACTTC.

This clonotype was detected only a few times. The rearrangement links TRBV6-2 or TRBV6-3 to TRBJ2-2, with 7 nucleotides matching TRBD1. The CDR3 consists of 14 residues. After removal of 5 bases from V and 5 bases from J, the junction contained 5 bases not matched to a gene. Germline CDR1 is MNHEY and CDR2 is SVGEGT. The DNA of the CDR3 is TGTGCCAGCAGTCCCGACAGGGAGACCGGGGAGCTGTTTTTT. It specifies CASSPDRETGELFF.

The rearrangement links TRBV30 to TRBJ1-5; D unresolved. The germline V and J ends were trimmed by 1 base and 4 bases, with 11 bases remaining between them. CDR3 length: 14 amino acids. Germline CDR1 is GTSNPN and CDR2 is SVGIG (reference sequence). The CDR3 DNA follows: TGTGCCTGGAGTGACGCAACTTTTAATCAGCCCCAGCATTTT. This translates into CAWSDATFNQPQHF.

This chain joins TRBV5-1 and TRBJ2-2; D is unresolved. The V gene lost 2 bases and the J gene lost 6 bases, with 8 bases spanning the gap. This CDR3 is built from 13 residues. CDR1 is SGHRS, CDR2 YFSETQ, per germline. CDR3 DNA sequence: TGCGCCAGCAGCTTTGAAGCCCCCGGGGAGCTGTTTTTT. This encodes CASSFEAPGELFF.

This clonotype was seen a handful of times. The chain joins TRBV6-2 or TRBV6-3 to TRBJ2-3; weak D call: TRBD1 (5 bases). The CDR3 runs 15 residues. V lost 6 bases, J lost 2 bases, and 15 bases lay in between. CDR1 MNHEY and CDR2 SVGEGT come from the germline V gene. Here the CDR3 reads CASRRQLDYTDTQYF. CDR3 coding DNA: TGTGCCAGCAGACGACAGCTAGATTACACAGATACGCAGTATTTT.

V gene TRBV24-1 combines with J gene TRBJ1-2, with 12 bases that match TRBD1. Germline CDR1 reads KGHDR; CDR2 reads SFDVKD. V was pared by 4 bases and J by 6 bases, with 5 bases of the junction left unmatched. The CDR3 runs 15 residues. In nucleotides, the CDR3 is TGTGCCACCAGTGACCCTGGGACAGGGGGCGATGGCTACACCTTC. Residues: CATSDPGTGGDGYTF.

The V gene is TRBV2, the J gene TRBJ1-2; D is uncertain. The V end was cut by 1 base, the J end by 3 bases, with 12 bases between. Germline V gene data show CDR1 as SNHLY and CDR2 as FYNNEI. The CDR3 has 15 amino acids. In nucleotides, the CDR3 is TGTGCCAGCAGTGAAGTTAGGACGACTTACTATGGCTACACCTTC. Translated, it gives CASSEVRTTYYGYTF.

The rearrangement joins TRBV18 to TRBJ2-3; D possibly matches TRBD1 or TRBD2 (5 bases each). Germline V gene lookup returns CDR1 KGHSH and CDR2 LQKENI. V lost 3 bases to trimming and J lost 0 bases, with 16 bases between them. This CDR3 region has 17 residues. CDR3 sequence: CASSPFGTGSSTDTQYF. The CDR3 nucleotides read TGTGCCAGCTCACCTTTTGGGACGGGGTCTAGCACAGATACGCAGTATTTT. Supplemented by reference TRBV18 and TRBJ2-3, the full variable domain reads NAGVMQNPRHLVRRRGQEARLRCSPMKGHSHVYWYRQLPEEGLKFMVYLQKENIIDESGMPKERFSAEFPKEGPSILRIQQVVRGDSAAYFCASSPFGTGSSTDTQYFGPGTRLTVL.

The CDR3: CASSTPTEEQYF. Written as DNA, the CDR3 is TGTGCCAGCAGTACACCGACAGAAGAGCAGTACTTC. V gene TRBV6-1 combines with J gene TRBJ2-7, with D perhaps TRBD1 (5 bases). Per the germline V gene, CDR1 is MNHNS and CDR2 is SASEGT. V lost 5 bases and J lost 7, with 12 bases in between. The CDR3 runs to 12 residues.

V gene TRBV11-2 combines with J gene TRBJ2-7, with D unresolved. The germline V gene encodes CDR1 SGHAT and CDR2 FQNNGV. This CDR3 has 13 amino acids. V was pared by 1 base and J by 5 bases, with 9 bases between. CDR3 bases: TGTGCCAGCAGCTTAGTCTCAGCTGACGAGCAGTACTTC. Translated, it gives CASSLVSADEQYF.

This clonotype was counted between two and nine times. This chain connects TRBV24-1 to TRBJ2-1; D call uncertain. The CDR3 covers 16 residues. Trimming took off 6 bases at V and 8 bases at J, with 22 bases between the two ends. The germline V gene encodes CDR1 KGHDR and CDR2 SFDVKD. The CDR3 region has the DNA TGTGCCACCAGTCAGGTCTGGGCTAAGTCCTCGGATGAGCAGTTCTTC. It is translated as CATSQVWAKSSDEQFF.

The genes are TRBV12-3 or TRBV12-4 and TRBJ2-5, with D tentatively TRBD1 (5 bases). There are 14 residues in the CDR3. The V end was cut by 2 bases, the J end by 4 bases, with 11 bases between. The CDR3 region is CASSLKQGGETQYF. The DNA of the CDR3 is TGTGCCAGCAGTTTAAAGCAGGGTGGAGAGACCCAGTACTTC.

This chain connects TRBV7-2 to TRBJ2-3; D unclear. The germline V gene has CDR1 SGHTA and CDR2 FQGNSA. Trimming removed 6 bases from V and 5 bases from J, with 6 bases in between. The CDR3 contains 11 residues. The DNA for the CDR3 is TGTGCCAGCAGTTACTTAGATACGCAGTATTTT. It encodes CASSYLDTQYF.

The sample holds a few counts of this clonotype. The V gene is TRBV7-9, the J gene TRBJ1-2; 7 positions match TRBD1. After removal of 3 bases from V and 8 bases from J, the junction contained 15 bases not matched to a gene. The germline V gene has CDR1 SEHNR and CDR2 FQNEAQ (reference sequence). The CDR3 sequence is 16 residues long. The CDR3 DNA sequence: TGTGCCAGCAGCTTCACGTTTTCGCAACAGGGGTTGGGCTACACCTTC. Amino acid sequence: CASSFTFSQQGLGYTF.

CDR3 in DNA: TGTGCCAGCAGCCCGAGGCAGGGAACCGGGGAGCTGTTTTTT. Translation: CASSPRQGTGELFF. The rearrangement links TRBV7-2 to TRBJ2-2; weak D call: TRBD1 (5 bases). CDR3 length: 14 residues. The germline CDR1 and CDR2 sequences are SGHTA and FQGNSA. V lost 5 bases to trimming and J lost 5 bases, with 12 bases between them. Supplemented by reference TRBV7-2 and TRBJ2-2, the full variable domain reads GAGVSQSPSNKVTEKGKDVELRCDPISGHTALYWYRQSLGQGLEFLIYFQGNSAPDKSGLPSDRFSAERTGGSVSTLTIQRTQQEDSAVYLCASSPRQGTGELFFGEGSRLTVL.

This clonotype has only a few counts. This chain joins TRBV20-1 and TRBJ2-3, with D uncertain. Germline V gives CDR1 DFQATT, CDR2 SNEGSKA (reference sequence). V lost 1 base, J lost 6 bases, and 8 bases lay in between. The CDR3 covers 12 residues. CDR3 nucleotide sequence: TGCAGTGCTAGAGCAGGTTCGGATACGCAGTATTTT. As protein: CSARAGSDTQYF.

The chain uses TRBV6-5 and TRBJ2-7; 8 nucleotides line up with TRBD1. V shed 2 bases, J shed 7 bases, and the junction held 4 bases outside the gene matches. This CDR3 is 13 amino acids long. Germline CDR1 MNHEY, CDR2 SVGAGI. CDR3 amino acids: CASSYGQGREQYF. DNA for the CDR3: TGTGCCAGCAGTTACGGACAGGGAAGGGAGCAGTACTTC.

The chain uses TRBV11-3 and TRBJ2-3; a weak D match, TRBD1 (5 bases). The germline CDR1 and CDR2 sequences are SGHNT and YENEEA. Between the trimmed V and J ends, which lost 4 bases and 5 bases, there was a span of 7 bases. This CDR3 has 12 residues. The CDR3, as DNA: TGTGCCAGCAGCTGGGGCCAAGATACGCAGTATTTT. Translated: CASSWGQDTQYF.

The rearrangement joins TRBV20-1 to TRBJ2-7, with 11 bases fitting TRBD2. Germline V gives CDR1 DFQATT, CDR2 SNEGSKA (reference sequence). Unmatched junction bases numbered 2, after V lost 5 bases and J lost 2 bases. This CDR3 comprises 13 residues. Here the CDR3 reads CSARLAGTYEQYF. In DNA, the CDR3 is TGCAGTGCTCGACTAGCGGGAACCTACGAGCAGTACTTC.

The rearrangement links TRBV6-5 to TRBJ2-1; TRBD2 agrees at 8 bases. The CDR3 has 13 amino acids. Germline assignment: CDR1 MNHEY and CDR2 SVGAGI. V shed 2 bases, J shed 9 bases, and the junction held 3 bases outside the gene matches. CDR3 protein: CASSYPGTSEQFF. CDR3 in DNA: TGTGCCAGCAGTTACCCCGGGACTAGTGAGCAGTTCTTC.

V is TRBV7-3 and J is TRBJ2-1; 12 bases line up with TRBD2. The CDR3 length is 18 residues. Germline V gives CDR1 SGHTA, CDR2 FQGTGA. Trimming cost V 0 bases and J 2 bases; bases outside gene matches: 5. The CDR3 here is CASSLTLAGGHPYNEQFF. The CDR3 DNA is TGTGCCAGCAGCTTAACCCTAGCGGGAGGGCACCCCTACAATGAGCAGTTCTTC.

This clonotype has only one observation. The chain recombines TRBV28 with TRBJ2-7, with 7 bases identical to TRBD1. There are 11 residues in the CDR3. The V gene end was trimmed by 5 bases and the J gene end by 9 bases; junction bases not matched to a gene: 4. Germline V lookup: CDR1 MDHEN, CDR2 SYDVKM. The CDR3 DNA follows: TGTGCCAGCAGTCCCCGGACAGGGCAGTACTTC. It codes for CASSPRTGQYF.

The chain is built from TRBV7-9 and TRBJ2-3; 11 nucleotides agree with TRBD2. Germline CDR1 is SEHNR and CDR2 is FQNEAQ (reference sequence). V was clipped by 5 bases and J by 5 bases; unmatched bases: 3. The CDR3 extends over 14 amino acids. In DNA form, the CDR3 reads TGTGCCAGCAGCCAGACTAGCGGGATAGATACGCAGTATTTT. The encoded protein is CASSQTSGIDTQYF.

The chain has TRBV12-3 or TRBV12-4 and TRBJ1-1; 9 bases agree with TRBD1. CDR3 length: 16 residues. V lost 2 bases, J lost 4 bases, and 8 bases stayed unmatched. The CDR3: CASSLTVQGASTEAFF. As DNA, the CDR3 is TGTGCCAGCAGTTTAACAGTACAGGGGGCGAGCACTGAAGCTTTCTTT.

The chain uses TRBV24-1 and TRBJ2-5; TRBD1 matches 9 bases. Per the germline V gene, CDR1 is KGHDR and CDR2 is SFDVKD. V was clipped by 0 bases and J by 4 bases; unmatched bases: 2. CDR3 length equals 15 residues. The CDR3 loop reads CATSDLRQGVETQYF. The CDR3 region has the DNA TGTGCCACCAGTGATTTGAGACAGGGGGTAGAGACCCAGTACTTC.

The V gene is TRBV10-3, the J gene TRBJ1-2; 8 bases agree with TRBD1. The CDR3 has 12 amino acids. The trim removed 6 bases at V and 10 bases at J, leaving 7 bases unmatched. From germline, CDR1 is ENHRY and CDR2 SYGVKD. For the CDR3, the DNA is TGTGCCATCAGAACATCAGGGGGCGACTACACCTTC. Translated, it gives CAIRTSGGDYTF.